The text below deals with one T cell receptor beta chain. The germline gives CDR1 SGHVS, CDR2 FQNEAQ. V lost 5 bases and J lost 0, with 11 bases in between. The CDR3 contains 15 residues. This sample is drawn from a study of shared clonotypes between healthy human individuals. The overall study: Each donor contributed plates that comprised three CD4 naive, three CD4 memory, two CD8 naive and one CD8 memory.

Investigators spread the genomic DNA of each subset evenly over several immunoSEQ plates. Using immunoSEQ multiplex PCR, the repertoire was profiled, and TCRdb retains in-frame clones only, with some absent. The profile covers approximately 1.9 million clones, with just under 95% appearing a single time and 1.5% to 2% taken by the ten largest. Naive-designated CD8 cells lacked CD45RO, were positively enriched for CCR7, and omitted terminally differentiated effector memory CD45RA+ cells. Within Nashville, Tennessee resided all donors, each a Caucasian adult. The sequence derives from a man younger than 30 in good health. Some clones in this sample may be carry-over from other donors' samples. Material: naive CD8+ T cells from PBMCs. V and J are TRBV7-8 and TRBJ1-3; D perhaps matches TRBD1 (6 bases). In nucleotides, the CDR3 is TGTGCCAGCAGCCAGGGGATCGGCTCTGGAAACACCATATATTTT. As protein: CASSQGIGSGNTIYF.